The T cell receptor beta chain described here comes from a study of blood T cell repertoires in COVID-19. Study-wide context: Symptom resolution, clearance, or two negative PCRs marked the recovered donors of Cohort 3.

Across about two dozen US areas, participants ranged in age from about 18 to 90 years. This clone was seen at least ten times. Trimming took 3 bases from V and 3 from J, leaving 8 bases between them. Germline V lookup: CDR1 DFQATT, CDR2 SNEGSKA (reference sequence). The CDR3 has 12 amino acids. In the authors' methods: Cell counts per sample came from amplifying reference gene primers. The table came from immunoSEQ multiplex PCR; TCRdb's copy has only in-frame clones and leaves some out. V and J calls and clone size are as listed in that table; D and trimming were resolved from the DNA. The data contain about 170,000 clones, 79% of them seen just once; the ten biggest clones take up 15% to 20%.

The rearrangement uses TRBV20-1 and TRBJ1-2; D gene ambiguous. The clonotype comes from an older woman in a cohort exposed to, infected with or recovered from COVID-19 (not recorded which). The sequencing input was PBMCs or T cells enriched from blood (not recorded which). In DNA form, the CDR3 reads TGCAGTGCTAGTTTGTCTGACTATGGCTACACCTTC. Its translation: CSASLSDYGYTF.